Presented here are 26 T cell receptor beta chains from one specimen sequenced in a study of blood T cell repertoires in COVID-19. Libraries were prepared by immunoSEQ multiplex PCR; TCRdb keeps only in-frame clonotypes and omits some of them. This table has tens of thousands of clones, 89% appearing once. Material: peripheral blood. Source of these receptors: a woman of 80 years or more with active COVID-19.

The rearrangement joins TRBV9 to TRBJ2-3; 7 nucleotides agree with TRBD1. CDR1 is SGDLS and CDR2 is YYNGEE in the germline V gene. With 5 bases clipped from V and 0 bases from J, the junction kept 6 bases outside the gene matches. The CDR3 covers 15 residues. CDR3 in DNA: TGTGCCAGCAGAACAGGGGATTATAGCACAGATACGCAGTATTTT. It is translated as CASRTGDYSTDTQYF.

The CDR3 spells CASSRTGDSYNEQFF. DNA for the CDR3: TGTGCCAGCAGCCGAACGGGAGATAGCTACAATGAGCAGTTCTTC. The chain links TRBV9 to TRBJ2-1, with D possibly matching TRBD2 (6 bases). This CDR3 has 15 residues. The germline CDR1 and CDR2 sequences are SGDLS and YYNGEE. V dropped 4 bases and J dropped 3 bases, with 14 bases sitting between them.

The CDR3, as DNA: TGTGCCAGCGGAAAACAGGGCAGCTCACCCCTCCACTTT. This gives the protein CASGKQGSSPLHF. The rearrangement joins TRBV6-5 to TRBJ1-6, with D tentatively TRBD1 (6 bases). Germline V gene sequence: CDR1 MNHEY, CDR2 SVGAGI. V lost 8 bases to trimming and J lost 10 bases, with 15 bases between them. There are 13 residues in the CDR3.

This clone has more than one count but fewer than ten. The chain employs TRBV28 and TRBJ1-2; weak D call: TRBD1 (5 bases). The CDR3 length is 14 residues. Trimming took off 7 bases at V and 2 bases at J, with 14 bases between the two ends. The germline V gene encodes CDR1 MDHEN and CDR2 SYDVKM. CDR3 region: CASTLFQGNYGYTF. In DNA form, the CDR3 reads TGTGCCAGCACCCTATTCCAGGGCAACTATGGCTACACCTTC.

This CDR3 is CASSRTSGSGETQYF. The CDR3 DNA is TGTGCCAGTAGTAGGACTAGCGGGAGTGGAGAGACCCAGTACTTC. The V gene is TRBV19, the J gene TRBJ2-5; 13 positions match TRBD2. Germline trimming cut 4 bases from V and 4 bases from J; bases unmatched to any gene: 3. This CDR3 contains 15 residues. Germline V gene lookup returns CDR1 LNHDA and CDR2 SQIVND (reference sequence).

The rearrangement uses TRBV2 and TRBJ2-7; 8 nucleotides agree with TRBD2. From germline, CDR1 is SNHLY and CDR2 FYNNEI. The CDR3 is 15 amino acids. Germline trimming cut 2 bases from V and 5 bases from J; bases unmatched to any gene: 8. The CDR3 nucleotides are TGTGCCAGCAGTGAAAGCCGACTAGCGTCTGACGAGCAGTACTTC. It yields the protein CASSESRLASDEQYF.

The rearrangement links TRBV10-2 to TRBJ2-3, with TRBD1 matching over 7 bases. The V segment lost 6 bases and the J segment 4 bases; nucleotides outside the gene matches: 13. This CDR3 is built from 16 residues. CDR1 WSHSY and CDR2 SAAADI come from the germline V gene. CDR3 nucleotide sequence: TGCGCCAGCAGAGACAGGGACATCCAGGCTTCAGATACGCAGTATTTT. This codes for CASRDRDIQASDTQYF.

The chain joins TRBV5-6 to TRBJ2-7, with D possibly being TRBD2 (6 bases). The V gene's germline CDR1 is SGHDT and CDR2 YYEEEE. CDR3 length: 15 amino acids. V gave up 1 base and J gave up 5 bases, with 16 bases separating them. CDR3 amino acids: CASSLSSGGHDEQYF. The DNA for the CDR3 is TGTGCCAGCAGCTTGAGTTCCGGGGGTCACGACGAGCAGTACTTC.

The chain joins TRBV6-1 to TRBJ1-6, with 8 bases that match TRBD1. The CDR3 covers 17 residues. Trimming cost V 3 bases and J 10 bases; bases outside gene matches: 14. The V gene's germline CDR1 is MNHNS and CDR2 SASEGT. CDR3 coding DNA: TGTGCCAGCAGTGACCTGCGGACAGGGACAAGGCGATCACCCCTCCACTTT. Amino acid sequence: CASSDLRTGTRRSPLHF.

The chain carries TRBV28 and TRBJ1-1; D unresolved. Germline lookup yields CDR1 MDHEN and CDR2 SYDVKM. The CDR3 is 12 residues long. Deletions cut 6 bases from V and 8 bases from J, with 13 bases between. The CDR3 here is CASSRGPIEAFF. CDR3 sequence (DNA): TGTGCCAGCAGCCGAGGGCCAATCGAAGCTTTCTTT.

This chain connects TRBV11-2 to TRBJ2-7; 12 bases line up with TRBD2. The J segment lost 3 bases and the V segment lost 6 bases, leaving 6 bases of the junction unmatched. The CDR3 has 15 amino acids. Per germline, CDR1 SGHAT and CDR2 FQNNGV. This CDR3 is CASRFLAGGVYEQYF. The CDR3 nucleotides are TGTGCCAGCAGATTTCTAGCGGGAGGGGTCTACGAGCAGTACTTC.

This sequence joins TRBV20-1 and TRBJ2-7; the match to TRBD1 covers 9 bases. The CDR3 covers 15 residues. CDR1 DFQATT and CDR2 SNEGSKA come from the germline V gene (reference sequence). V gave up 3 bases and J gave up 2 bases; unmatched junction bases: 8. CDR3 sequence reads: CSASNYRDRAYEQYF. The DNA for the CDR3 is TGCAGTGCTAGTAATTACAGGGACAGGGCCTACGAGCAGTACTTC.

The CDR3 DNA reads as TGTGCCAGCAGCTTGGACCGTGGAGTAGCGGGAGTACGAGAGCAGTTCTTC. This codes for CASSLDRGVAGVREQFF. The chain has TRBV7-2 and TRBJ2-1; 9 positions agree with TRBD2. CDR3 length equals 17 residues. V dropped 3 bases and J dropped 10; count of bases not matched to a gene: 16. From germline, CDR1 is SGHTA and CDR2 FQGNSA. Based on the CDR3 plus reference TRBV7-2 and TRBJ2-1, the full variable domain is GAGVSQSPSNKVTEKGKDVELRCDPISGHTALYWYRQSLGQGLEFLIYFQGNSAPDKSGLPSDRFSAERTGGSVSTLTIQRTQQEDSAVYLCASSLDRGVAGVREQFFGPGTRLTVL.

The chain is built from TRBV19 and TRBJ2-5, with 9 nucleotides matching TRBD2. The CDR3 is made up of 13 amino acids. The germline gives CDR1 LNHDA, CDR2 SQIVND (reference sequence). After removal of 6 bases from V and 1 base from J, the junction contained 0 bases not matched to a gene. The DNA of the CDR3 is TGTGCCAGTAGACTAGCGGGCCAAGAGACCCAGTACTTC. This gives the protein CASRLAGQETQYF.

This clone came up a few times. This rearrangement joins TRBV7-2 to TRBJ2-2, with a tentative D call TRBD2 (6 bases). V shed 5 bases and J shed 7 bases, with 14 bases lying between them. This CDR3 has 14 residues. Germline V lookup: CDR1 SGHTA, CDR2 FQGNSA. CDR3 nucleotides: TGTGCCAGCAGCCCTCGGGGGTCGGGCGGGGAGCTGTTTTTT. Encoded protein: CASSPRGSGGELFF.

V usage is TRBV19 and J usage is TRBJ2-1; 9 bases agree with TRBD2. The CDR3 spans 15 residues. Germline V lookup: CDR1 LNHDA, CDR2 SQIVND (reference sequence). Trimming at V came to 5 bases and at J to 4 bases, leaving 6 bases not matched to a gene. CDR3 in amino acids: CASSPRTSAYNEQFF. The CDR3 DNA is TGTGCCAGTAGTCCACGGACTAGCGCATACAATGAGCAGTTCTTC.

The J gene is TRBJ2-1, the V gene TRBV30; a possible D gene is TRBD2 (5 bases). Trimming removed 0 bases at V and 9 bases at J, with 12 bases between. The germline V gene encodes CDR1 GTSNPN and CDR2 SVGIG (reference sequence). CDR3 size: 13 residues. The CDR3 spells CAWSVLVASEQFF. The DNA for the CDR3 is TGTGCCTGGAGTGTATTGGTAGCGTCTGAGCAGTTCTTC.

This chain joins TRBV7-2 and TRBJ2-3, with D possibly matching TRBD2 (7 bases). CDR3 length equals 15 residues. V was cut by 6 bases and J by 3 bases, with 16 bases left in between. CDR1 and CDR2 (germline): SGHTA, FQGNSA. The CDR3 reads CASSWRGPGTDTQYF. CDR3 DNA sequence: TGTGCCAGCAGTTGGCGGGGGCCAGGGACAGATACGCAGTATTTT.

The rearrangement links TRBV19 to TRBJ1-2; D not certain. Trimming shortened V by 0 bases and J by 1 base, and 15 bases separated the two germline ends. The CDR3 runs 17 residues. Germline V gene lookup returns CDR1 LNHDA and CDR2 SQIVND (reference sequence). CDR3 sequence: CASSIDRRSNFNYGYTF. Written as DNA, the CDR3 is TGTGCCAGTAGTATAGATCGCCGGAGTAACTTTAACTATGGCTACACCTTC.

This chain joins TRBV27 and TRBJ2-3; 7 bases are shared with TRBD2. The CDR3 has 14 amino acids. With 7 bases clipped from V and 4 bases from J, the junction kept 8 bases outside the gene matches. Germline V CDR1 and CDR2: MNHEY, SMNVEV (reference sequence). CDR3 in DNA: TGTGCCAGCATGAGGGGCGGGAGCCCAGATACGCAGTATTTT. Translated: CASMRGGSPDTQYF.

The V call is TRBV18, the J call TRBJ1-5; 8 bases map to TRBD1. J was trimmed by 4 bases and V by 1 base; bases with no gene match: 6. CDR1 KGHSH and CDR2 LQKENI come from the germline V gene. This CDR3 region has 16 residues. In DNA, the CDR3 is TGTGCCAGCTCACCACGAGCAGGGGACAGGAATCAGCCCCAGCATTTT. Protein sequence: CASSPRAGDRNQPQHF.

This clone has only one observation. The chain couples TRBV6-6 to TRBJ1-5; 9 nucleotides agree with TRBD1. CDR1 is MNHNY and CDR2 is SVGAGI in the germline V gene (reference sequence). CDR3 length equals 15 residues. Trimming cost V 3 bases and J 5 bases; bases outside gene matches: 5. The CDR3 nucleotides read TGTGCCAGCAGTTATGGGGGACAGGGCTATCAGCCCCAGCATTTT. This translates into CASSYGGQGYQPQHF.

For the CDR3, the DNA is TGTGCCAGCAGCTCCTCCGGCCCTAGCGGGAGTTCATATACGCAGTATTTT. This encodes CASSSSGPSGSSYTQYF. The chain joins TRBV7-2 to TRBJ2-3; TRBD2 aligns across 10 bases. J gave up 7 bases and V 4 bases, and 14 bases lay outside the gene matches. The CDR3 extends over 17 amino acids. Germline V lookup: CDR1 SGHTA, CDR2 FQGNSA.

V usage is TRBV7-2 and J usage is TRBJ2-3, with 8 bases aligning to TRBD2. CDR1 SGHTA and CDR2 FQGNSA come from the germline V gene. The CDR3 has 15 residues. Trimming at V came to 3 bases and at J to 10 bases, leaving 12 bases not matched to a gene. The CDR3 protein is CASSFERGPTPPQYF. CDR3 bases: TGTGCCAGCAGCTTCGAGCGGGGGCCCACGCCCCCGCAGTATTTT.

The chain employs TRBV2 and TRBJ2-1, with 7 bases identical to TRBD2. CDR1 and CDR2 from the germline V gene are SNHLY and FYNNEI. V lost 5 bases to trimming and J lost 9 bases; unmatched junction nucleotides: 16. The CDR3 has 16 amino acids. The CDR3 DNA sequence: TGTGCCAGCAGTCCTGAGCTCGGACTAGTGAGGAGTGAGCAGTTCTTC. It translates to CASSPELGLVRSEQFF.

The CDR3 DNA is TGCAGCGTTGACGGGAGGGACACACAACAAGAGACCCAGTACTTC. It is translated as CSVDGRDTQQETQYF. V is TRBV29-1 and J is TRBJ2-5; the match to TRBD2 covers 8 bases. The CDR3 covers 15 residues. Germline V gives CDR1 SQVTM, CDR2 ANQGSEA. J gave up 2 bases and V 3 bases, and 8 bases lay outside the gene matches.